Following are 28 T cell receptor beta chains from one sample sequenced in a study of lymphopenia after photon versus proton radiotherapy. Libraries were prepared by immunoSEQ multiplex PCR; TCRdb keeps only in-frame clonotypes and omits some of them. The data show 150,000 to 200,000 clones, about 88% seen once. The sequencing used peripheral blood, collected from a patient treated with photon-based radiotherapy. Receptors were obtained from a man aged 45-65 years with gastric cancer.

The CDR3 nucleotides read TGTGCCAGCAGCGACCCGGGACTAACTTACAATGAGCAGTTCTTC. Translated, it gives CASSDPGLTYNEQFF. The chain couples TRBV5-4 to TRBJ2-1; 7 nucleotides align to TRBD2. Germline V gene data show CDR1 as SGHNT and CDR2 as YYREEE (reference sequence). V dropped 4 bases and J dropped 4; count of bases not matched to a gene: 8. CDR3 length: 15 amino acids.

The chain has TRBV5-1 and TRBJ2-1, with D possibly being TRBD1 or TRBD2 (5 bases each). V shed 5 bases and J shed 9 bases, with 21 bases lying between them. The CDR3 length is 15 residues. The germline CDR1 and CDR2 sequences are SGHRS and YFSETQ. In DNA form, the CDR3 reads TGCGCCAGCAGAGAGGGGTACCCTGACCGTGGTGAGCAGTTCTTC. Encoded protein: CASREGYPDRGEQFF.

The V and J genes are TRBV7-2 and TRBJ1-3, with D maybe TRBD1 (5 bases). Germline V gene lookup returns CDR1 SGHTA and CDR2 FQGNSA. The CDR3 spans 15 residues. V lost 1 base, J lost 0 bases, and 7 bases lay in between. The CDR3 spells CASSLGGASGNTIYF. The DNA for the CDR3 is TGTGCCAGCAGCTTAGGAGGGGCCTCTGGAAACACCATATATTTT.

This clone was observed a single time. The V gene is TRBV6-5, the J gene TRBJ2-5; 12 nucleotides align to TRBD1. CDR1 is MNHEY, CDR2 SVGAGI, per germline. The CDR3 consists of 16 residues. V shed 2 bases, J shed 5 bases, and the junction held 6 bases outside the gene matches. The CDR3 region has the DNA TGTGCCAGCAGTTACGACGGGACAGGGGGCTACGAGACCCAGTACTTC. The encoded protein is CASSYDGTGGYETQYF.

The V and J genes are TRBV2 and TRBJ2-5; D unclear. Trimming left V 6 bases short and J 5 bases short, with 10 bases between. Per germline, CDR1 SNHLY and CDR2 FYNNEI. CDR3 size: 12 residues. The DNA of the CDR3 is TGTGCCAGCAGAGCAGAAGGGGAGACCCAGTACTTC. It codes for CASRAEGETQYF.

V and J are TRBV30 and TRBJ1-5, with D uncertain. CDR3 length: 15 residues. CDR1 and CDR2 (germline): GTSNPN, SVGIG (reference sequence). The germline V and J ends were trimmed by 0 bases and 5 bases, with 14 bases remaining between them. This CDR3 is CAWSVRRGGDQPQHF. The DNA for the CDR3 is TGTGCCTGGAGTGTACGACGGGGAGGCGATCAGCCCCAGCATTTT.

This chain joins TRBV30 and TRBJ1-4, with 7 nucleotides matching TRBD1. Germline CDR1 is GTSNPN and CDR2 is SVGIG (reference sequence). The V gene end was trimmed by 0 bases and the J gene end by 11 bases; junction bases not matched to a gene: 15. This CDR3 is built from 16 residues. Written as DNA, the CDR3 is TGTGCCTGGAGTGTACTCCTTTTAGGGGGCAAGGCGAAACTGTTTTTT. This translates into CAWSVLLLGGKAKLFF.

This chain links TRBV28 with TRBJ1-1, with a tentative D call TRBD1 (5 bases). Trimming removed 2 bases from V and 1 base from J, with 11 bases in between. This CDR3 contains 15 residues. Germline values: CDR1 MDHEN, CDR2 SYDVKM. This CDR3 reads CASSLQGRGNTEAFF. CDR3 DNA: TGTGCCAGCAGTTTACAGGGACGGGGGAACACTGAAGCTTTCTTT.

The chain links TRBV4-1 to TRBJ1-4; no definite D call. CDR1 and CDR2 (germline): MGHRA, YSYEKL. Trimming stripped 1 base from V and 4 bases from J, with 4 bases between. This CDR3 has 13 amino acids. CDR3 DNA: TGCGCCAGCAGCCAAGTTTTTAATGAAAAACTGTTTTTT. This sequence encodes CASSQVFNEKLFF.

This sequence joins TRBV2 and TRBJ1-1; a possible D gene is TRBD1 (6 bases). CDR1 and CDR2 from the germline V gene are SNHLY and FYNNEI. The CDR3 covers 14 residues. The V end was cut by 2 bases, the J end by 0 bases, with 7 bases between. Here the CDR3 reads CASSEQGMNTEAFF. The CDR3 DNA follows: TGTGCCAGCAGTGAACAGGGGATGAACACTGAAGCTTTCTTT.

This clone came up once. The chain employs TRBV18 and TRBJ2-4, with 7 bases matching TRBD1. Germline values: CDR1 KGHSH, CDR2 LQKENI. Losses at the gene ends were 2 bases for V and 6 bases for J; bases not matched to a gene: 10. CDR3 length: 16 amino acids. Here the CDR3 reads CASSPATGFSSNIQYF. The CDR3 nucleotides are TGTGCCAGCTCACCAGCGACAGGGTTTTCGTCAAACATTCAGTACTTC.

The CDR3 reads CASRDRAKGEQFF. The CDR3 DNA follows: TGCGCCAGCCGGGACAGGGCTAAAGGTGAGCAGTTCTTC. The chain combines TRBV5-1 with TRBJ2-1; 9 positions agree with TRBD1. Losses at the gene ends were 7 bases for V and 9 bases for J; bases not matched to a gene: 8. Per germline, CDR1 SGHRS and CDR2 YFSETQ. The CDR3 spans 13 residues.

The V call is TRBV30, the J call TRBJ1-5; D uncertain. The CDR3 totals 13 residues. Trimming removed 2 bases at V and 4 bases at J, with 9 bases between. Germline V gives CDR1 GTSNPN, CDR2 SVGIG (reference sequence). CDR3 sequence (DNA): TGTGCCTGGAGTTTAGGGCCAAATCAGCCCCAGCATTTT. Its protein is CAWSLGPNQPQHF.

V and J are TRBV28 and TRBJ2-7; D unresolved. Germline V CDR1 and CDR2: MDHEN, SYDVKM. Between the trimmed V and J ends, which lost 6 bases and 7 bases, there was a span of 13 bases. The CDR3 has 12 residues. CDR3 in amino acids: CASRAGAGEQYF. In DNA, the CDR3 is TGTGCCAGCAGGGCAGGCGCCGGGGAGCAGTACTTC.

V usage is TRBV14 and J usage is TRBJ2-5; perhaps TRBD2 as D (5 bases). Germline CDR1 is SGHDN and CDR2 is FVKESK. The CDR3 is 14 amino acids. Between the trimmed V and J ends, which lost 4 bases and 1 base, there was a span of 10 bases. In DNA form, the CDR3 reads TGTGCCAGCAGCCGCGGACTTCTCCAAGAGACCCAGTACTTC. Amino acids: CASSRGLLQETQYF. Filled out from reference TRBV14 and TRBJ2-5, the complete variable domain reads EAGVTQFPSHSVIEKGQTVTLRCDPISGHDNLYWYRRVMGKEIKFLLHFVKESKQDESGMPNNRFLAERTGGTYSTLKVQPAELEDSGVYFCASSRGLLQETQYFGPGTRLLVL.

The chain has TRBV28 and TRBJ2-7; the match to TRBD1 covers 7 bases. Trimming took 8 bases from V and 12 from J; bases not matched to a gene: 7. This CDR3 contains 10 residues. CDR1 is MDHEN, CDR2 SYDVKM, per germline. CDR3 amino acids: CASFDRVAYF. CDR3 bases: TGTGCCAGCTTCGACAGGGTGGCGTACTTC.

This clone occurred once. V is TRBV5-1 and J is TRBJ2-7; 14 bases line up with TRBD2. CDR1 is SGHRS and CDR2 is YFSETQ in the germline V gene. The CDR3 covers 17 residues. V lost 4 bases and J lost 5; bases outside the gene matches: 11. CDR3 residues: CASSLAVGLAGGHEQYF. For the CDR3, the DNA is TGCGCCAGCAGCCTTGCCGTTGGACTAGCGGGAGGCCACGAGCAGTACTTC. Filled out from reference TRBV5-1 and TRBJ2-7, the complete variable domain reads KAGVTQTPRYLIKTRGQQVTLSCSPISGHRSVSWYQQTPGQGLQFLFEYFSETQRNKGNFPGRFSGRQFSNSRSEMNVSTLELGDSALYLCASSLAVGLAGGHEQYFGPGTRLTVT.

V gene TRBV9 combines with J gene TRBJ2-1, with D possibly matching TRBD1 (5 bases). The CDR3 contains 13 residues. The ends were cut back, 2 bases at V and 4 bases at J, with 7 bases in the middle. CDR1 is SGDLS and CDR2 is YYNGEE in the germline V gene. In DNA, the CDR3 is TGTGCCAGCAGCGTCACAGGTTACAATGAGCAGTTCTTC. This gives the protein CASSVTGYNEQFF.

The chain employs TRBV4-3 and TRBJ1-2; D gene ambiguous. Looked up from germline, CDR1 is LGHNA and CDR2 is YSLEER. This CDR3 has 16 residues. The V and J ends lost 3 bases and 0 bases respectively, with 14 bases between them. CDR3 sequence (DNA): TGCGCCAGCAGCCACCAATCTGGGAGTACTAACTATGGCTACACCTTC. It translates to CASSHQSGSTNYGYTF.

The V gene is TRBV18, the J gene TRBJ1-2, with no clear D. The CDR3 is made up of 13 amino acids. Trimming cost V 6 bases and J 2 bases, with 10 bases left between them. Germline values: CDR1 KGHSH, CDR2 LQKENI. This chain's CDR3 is CASSSDGNYGYTF. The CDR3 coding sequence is TGTGCCAGCTCTTCGGACGGGAACTATGGCTACACCTTC. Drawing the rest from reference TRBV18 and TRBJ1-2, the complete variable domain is NAGVMQNPRHLVRRRGQEARLRCSPMKGHSHVYWYRQLPEEGLKFMVYLQKENIIDESGMPKERFSAEFPKEGPSILRIQQVVRGDSAAYFCASSSDGNYGYTFGSGTRLTVV.

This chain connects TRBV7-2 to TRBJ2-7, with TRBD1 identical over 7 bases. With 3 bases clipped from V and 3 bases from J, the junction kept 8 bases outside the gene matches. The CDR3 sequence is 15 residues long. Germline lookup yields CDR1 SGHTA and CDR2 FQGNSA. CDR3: CASSLIGTENYEQYF. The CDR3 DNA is TGTGCCAGCAGCTTGATCGGGACAGAGAACTACGAGCAGTACTTC.

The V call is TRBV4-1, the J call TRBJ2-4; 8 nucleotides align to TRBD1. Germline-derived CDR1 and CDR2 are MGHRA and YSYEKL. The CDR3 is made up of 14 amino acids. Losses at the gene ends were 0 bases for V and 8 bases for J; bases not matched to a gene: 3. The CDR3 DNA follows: TGCGCCAGCAGCCAAGATGCGACAGGGGACATTCAGTACTTC. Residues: CASSQDATGDIQYF.

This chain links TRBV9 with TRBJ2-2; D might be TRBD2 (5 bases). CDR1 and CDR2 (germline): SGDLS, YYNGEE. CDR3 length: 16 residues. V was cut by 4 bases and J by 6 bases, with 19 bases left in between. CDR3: CASSPIEGWVAGELFF. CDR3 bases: TGTGCCAGCAGCCCAATCGAGGGTTGGGTAGCCGGGGAGCTGTTTTTT.

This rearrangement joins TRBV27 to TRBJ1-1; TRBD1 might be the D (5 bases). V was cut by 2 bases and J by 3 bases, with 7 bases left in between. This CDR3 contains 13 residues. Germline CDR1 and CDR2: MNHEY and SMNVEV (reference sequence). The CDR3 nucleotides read TGTGCCAGCAGTTTAGGGACCGACACTGAAGCTTTCTTT. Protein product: CASSLGTDTEAFF.

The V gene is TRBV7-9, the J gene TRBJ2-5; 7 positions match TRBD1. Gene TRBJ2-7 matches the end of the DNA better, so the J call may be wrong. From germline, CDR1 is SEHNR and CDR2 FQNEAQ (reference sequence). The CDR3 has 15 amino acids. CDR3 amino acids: CASSFPGTVAYEQYF. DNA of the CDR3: TGTGCCAGCAGCTTCCCCGGGACAGTGGCCTACGAGCAGTACTTC.

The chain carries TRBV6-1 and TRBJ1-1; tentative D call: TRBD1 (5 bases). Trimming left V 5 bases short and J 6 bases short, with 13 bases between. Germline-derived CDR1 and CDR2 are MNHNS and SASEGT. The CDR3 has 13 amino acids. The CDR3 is CASSQRQLPEAFF. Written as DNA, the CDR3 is TGTGCCAGCAGTCAACGACAGTTACCTGAAGCTTTCTTT.

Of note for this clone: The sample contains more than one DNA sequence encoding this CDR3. CDR3 protein: CASSRYEQYF. The CDR3 DNA reads as TGTGCCAGCAGCCGCTACGAGCAGTACTTC. The chain uses TRBV6-1 and TRBJ2-7; D call uncertain. Per germline, CDR1 MNHNS and CDR2 SASEGT. The CDR3 sequence is 10 residues long. V was shortened by 6 bases and J by 3 bases, with 3 bases between the two germline ends.

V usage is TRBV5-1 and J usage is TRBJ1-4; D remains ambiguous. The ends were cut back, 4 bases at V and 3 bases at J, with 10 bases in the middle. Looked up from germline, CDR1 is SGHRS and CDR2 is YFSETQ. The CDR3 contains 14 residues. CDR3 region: CASSRLGANEKLFF. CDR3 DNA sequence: TGCGCCAGCAGCCGCCTTGGGGCTAATGAAAAACTGTTTTTT.